The entry that follows covers one TCR beta chain sequence. The CDR3 runs to 16 residues. This entry is derived from a study of blood T cell repertoires in COVID-19. The wider study: The United States, Italy and Spain provided the acute and convalescent COVID-19 samples.

Original methodology: Reference gene primers were amplified, and this amplification served to estimate nucleated cell counts. Clones were sequenced by immunoSEQ multiplex PCR, and TCRdb holds only the in-frame ones, with some missing. The D gene and trimming were derived from the DNA, and the V and J assignments and clone size from that table. The table lists under 100,000 clones, approximately 86% of them singletons, with 3.4% in the top ten. Material for sequencing was peripheral blood. This sequence was found in a man aged 50-59 years with acute or convalescent COVID-19. This rearrangement joins TRBV21-1 to TRBJ1-1. TRBV21-1 is assigned pseudogene status. The DNA of the CDR3 is TGTGCCAGCAGCAAAGAAAGCTCCCTGATGAACACTGAAGCTTTCTTT. Residues: CASSKESSLMNTEAFF.